One sample yielded the 20 T cell receptor beta chains listed below, sequenced in a study of blood T cell repertoires in COVID-19. Profiling relied on immunoSEQ multiplex PCR, and the TCRdb table lists in-frame clones only, not all of them. The sample yields about 120,000 clones, about 84% seen once. Material: peripheral blood. These receptor sequences come from a man between 45 and 60 years old with acute or convalescent COVID-19.

V usage is TRBV6-2 or TRBV6-3 and J usage is TRBJ2-2; D unresolved. This CDR3 spans 14 amino acids. CDR1 and CDR2 from the germline V gene are MNHEY and SVGEGT. Trimming removed 3 bases from V and 4 bases from J, with 9 bases in between. CDR3 loop: CASSYMVATGELFF. Here the CDR3 DNA reads TGTGCCAGCAGTTATATGGTGGCCACCGGGGAGCTGTTTTTT.

This clone appeared once. This chain uses TRBV5-1 with TRBJ1-5; 11 nucleotides line up with TRBD1. This CDR3 contains 16 residues. In germline, CDR1 is SGHRS, CDR2 YFSETQ. V lost 2 bases and J lost 4; bases outside the gene matches: 5. Here the CDR3 reads CASSLEGTGGNQPQHF. CDR3 bases: TGCGCCAGCAGCTTAGAGGGGACAGGGGGAAATCAGCCCCAGCATTTT.

The chain is built from TRBV5-1 and TRBJ2-2; the match to TRBD1 covers 10 bases. Looked up from germline, CDR1 is SGHRS and CDR2 is YFSETQ. V was clipped by 6 bases and J by 3 bases; unmatched bases: 5. This CDR3 has 15 residues. The CDR3 sequence is CASTGQGIYTGELFF. The CDR3 region has the DNA TGCGCCAGCACGGGACAGGGGATATACACCGGGGAGCTGTTTTTT.

V is TRBV10-3 and J is TRBJ1-1; unclear D gene. The germline CDR1 and CDR2 sequences are ENHRY and SYGVKD. The CDR3 runs to 13 residues. V was cut by 2 bases and J by 2 bases, with 6 bases left in between. The CDR3 nucleotides read TGTGCCATCAGTGAGGGCGGTAACACTGAAGCTTTCTTT. Encoded protein: CAISEGGNTEAFF.

The genes are TRBV6-5 and TRBJ2-7; 7 bases line up with TRBD2. The CDR3 length is 13 residues. Losses at the gene ends were 5 bases for V and 7 bases for J; bases not matched to a gene: 8. Germline V gene lookup returns CDR1 MNHEY and CDR2 SVGAGI. The CDR3 sequence is CASSPYGGDEQYF. The CDR3 DNA reads TGTGCCAGCAGTCCCTATGGGGGGGATGAGCAGTACTTC.

The chain recombines TRBV29-1 with TRBJ2-5; TRBD2 agrees at 14 bases. J lost 0 bases, V lost 6 bases, and 9 bases had no gene match. The CDR3 runs 17 residues. Germline V CDR1 and CDR2: SQVTM, ANQGSEA. In DNA, the CDR3 is TGCAGCGTCGCGGGACTAGCGGGGGCCCCGTACCAAGAGACCCAGTACTTC. Its protein is CSVAGLAGAPYQETQYF.

This sequence joins TRBV6-2 or TRBV6-3 and TRBJ2-7; 9 nucleotides agree with TRBD1. The germline V gene encodes CDR1 MNHEY and CDR2 SVGEGT. This CDR3 has 16 amino acids. Trimming at V came to 4 bases and at J to 4 bases, leaving 11 bases not matched to a gene. As DNA, the CDR3 is TGTGCCAGCAGTTCACCGGACAGGGGCGCGGTTTACGAGCAGTACTTC. It yields the protein CASSSPDRGAVYEQYF.

The gene calls are TRBV24-1 and TRBJ1-5; D may be TRBD1 (5 bases). Trimming took 0 bases from V and 2 from J, leaving 16 bases between them. The CDR3 loop spans 18 amino acids. The germline CDR1 and CDR2 sequences are KGHDR and SFDVKD. The CDR3: CATSDLRGGREGNQPQHF. CDR3 sequence (DNA): TGTGCCACCAGTGATTTGCGGGGAGGCAGGGAGGGCAATCAGCCCCAGCATTTT.

The chain has TRBV6-5 and TRBJ1-5, with 7 bases that match TRBD1. J gave up 4 bases and V 4 bases, and 1 base lay outside the gene matches. CDR1 and CDR2 from the germline V gene are MNHEY and SVGAGI. The CDR3 covers 13 residues. CDR3 nucleotide sequence: TGTGCCAGCAGTTCGACAGGGAATCAGCCCCAGCATTTT. This encodes CASSSTGNQPQHF.

The chain employs TRBV9 and TRBJ1-3; 7 nucleotides align to TRBD1. CDR3 length: 16 residues. V trimming: 3 bases; J trimming: 3 bases; junction bases outside the gene matches: 9. Germline assignment: CDR1 SGDLS and CDR2 YYNGEE. CDR3 sequence: CASSARQGSSGNTIYF. Here the CDR3 DNA reads TGTGCCAGCAGCGCCCGACAGGGATCGAGTGGAAACACCATATATTTT.

V usage is TRBV6-5 and J usage is TRBJ1-1; D remains ambiguous. V was cut by 7 bases and J by 3 bases, with 15 bases left in between. The germline V gene has CDR1 MNHEY and CDR2 SVGAGI. The CDR3 is 14 amino acids. The CDR3 DNA reads as TGTGCCAGCACCCTACGTGAGGTTCACACTGAAGCTTTCTTT. Translation: CASTLREVHTEAFF.

The chain couples TRBV7-6 to TRBJ2-2, with TRBD2 matching 8 bases. Looked up from germline, CDR1 is SGHVS and CDR2 is FNYEAQ. The CDR3 sequence is 14 residues long. Losses at the gene ends were 5 bases for V and 8 bases for J; bases not matched to a gene: 7. CDR3 coding DNA: TGTGCCAGCAGCCCAGGGACTAGATCTGGGGAGCTGTTTTTT. Translation gives CASSPGTRSGELFF.

The chain uses TRBV21-1 and TRBJ1-1; TRBD1, the table's D call, was not compared with the DNA. TRBV21-1 is a known pseudogene. The CDR3 length is 13 residues. This CDR3 reads CASSRQGPTEAFF. The CDR3 DNA reads TGTGCCAGCAGCAGACAGGGTCCCACTGAAGCTTTCTTT.

The chain carries TRBV12-3 or TRBV12-4 and TRBJ1-4; D is perhaps TRBD1 (6 bases). V lost 5 bases and J lost 10, with 14 bases in between. This CDR3 contains 13 residues. Here the CDR3 reads CASSRGTGGKLFF. The DNA for the CDR3 is TGTGCCAGCAGTAGGGGGACGGGTGGAAAACTGTTTTTT.

The chain uses TRBV2 and TRBJ1-2, with a weak D call TRBD1 (6 bases). Looked up from germline, CDR1 is SNHLY and CDR2 is FYNNEI. The CDR3 runs to 13 residues. The ends were cut back, 2 bases at V and 4 bases at J, with 8 bases in the middle. The CDR3 coding sequence is TGTGCCAGCAGTGAACGGGGGGCCTATGGCTACACCTTC. Its protein product is CASSERGAYGYTF.

The V and J genes are TRBV5-1 and TRBJ2-3; 8 positions match TRBD2. J lost 0 bases, V lost 0 bases, and 6 bases had no gene match. Germline CDR1 and CDR2: SGHRS and YFSETQ. The CDR3 is made up of 17 amino acids. This chain's CDR3 is CASSLAGGVPSTDTQYF. As DNA, the CDR3 is TGCGCCAGCAGCTTGGCCGGGGGGGTCCCTAGCACAGATACGCAGTATTTT.

This clone was detected a few times. This chain links TRBV5-8 with TRBJ1-2; no firm D call. The germline V gene has CDR1 SGHTS and CDR2 YDEGEE. The V gene lost 4 bases and the J gene lost 3 bases, with 10 bases spanning the gap. This CDR3 contains 13 residues. The CDR3 DNA is TGTGCCAGCAGCCAGTTCCGGGACTATGGCTACACCTTC. This translates into CASSQFRDYGYTF.

The chain employs TRBV5-1 and TRBJ2-7; perhaps TRBD2 as D (7 bases). From germline, CDR1 is SGHRS and CDR2 YFSETQ. With 7 bases removed from V and 3 bases from J, the gap between germline ends came to 26 bases. This CDR3 is 17 amino acids long. CDR3 region: CASSSDRRLTGGYEQYF. As DNA, the CDR3 is TGCGCCAGCTCTTCAGACAGGCGTTTGACGGGGGGCTACGAGCAGTACTTC. Full variable domain (rest looked up from reference TRBV5-1 and TRBJ2-7): KAGVTQTPRYLIKTRGQQVTLSCSPISGHRSVSWYQQTPGQGLQFLFEYFSETQRNKGNFPGRFSGRQFSNSRSEMNVSTLELGDSALYLCASSSDRRLTGGYEQYFGPGTRLTVT.

This clone has only one observation. This chain links TRBV15 with TRBJ1-2, with D possibly being TRBD1 (6 bases). Germline V CDR1 and CDR2: LNHNV, YYDKDF (reference sequence). With 0 bases removed from V and 7 bases from J, the gap between germline ends came to 15 bases. There are 15 residues in the CDR3. The CDR3 DNA sequence: TGTGCCACCAGCAGAGACCGAATACAGGGTTTTGGCTACACCTTC. Its translation is CATSRDRIQGFGYTF.

The chain employs TRBV19 and TRBJ1-6; 7 bases are a match to TRBD1. The CDR3 covers 14 residues. Germline assignment: CDR1 LNHDA and CDR2 SQIVND (reference sequence). V trimming: 6 bases; J trimming: 7 bases; junction bases outside the gene matches: 6. CDR3 protein: CASRSQGRNSPLHF. The CDR3 region has the DNA TGTGCCAGTAGATCACAGGGGCGGAATTCACCCCTCCACTTT.